Listed below are T cell receptor beta chains from one sample, sequenced in a study of CD8 T cells in ankylosing spondylitis. TCRdb reanalysed the 5' RACE reads using MiXCR and keeps one entry per CDR3 protein. The data show about 110,000 distinct CDR3 sequences, 24% seen once. The sample comprised synovial fluid, either unsorted or a sorted T cell fraction (not recorded which). Receptor source: a male donor with ankylosing spondylitis. Both conserved end residues are part of each CDR3. Fields, in order: CDR3 protein, CDR3 length, J gene, V gene.

CDR3 protein: CASSLRSNTEAFF
CDR3 length: 13
J gene: TRBJ1-1
V gene: TRBV11-2

CDR3 protein: CSARANSPLHF
CDR3 length: 11
J gene: TRBJ1-6
V gene: TRBV20-1

CDR3 protein: CASSYSIPGSANEKLFF
CDR3 length: 17
J gene: TRBJ1-4
V gene: TRBV6-5

CDR3 protein: CASSPEGEATLAKNIQYF
CDR3 length: 18
J gene: TRBJ2-4
V gene: TRBV11-2

CDR3 protein: CASSSTGTGWEYGYTF
CDR3 length: 16
J gene: TRBJ1-2
V gene: TRBV7-2

CDR3 protein: CATASTSTDTQYF
CDR3 length: 13
J gene: TRBJ2-3
V gene: TRBV2

CDR3 protein: CSARSYGGKDTQYF
CDR3 length: 14
J gene: TRBJ2-3
V gene: TRBV20-1

CDR3 protein: CSVELAGGLAGMVYNEQFF
CDR3 length: 19
J gene: TRBJ2-1
V gene: TRBV29-1

CDR3 protein: CASSYSVTGSNEQFF
CDR3 length: 15
J gene: TRBJ2-1
V gene: TRBV6-5

CDR3 protein: CATSDLAAGEQFF
CDR3 length: 13
J gene: TRBJ2-1
V gene: TRBV24-1

CDR3 protein: CASSGGGSEGETQYF
CDR3 length: 15
J gene: TRBJ2-5
V gene: TRBV2

CDR3 protein: CASSPSSGRDEQFF
CDR3 length: 14
J gene: TRBJ2-1
V gene: TRBV5-1

CDR3 protein: CASGTGTRGNEQFF
CDR3 length: 14
J gene: TRBJ2-1
V gene: TRBV7-2

CDR3 protein: CSVRVSNQPQHF
CDR3 length: 12
J gene: TRBJ1-5
V gene: TRBV29-1

CDR3 protein: CASSLTGGPYEQFF
CDR3 length: 14
J gene: TRBJ2-1
V gene: TRBV12-3/TRBV12-4

CDR3 protein: CSASAVDSAYNEQFF
CDR3 length: 15
J gene: TRBJ2-1
V gene: TRBV20-1

CDR3 protein: CATSDLLAGANEKLFF
CDR3 length: 16
J gene: TRBJ1-4
V gene: TRBV24-1

CDR3 protein: CASSLGRSSDTQYF
CDR3 length: 14
J gene: TRBJ2-3
V gene: TRBV11-3

CDR3 protein: CSPGQGVYGYTF
CDR3 length: 12
J gene: TRBJ1-2
V gene: TRBV20-1

CDR3 protein: CASSFDRGTGELFF
CDR3 length: 14
J gene: TRBJ2-2
V gene: TRBV5-6

CDR3 protein: CASKLGTNYNEQFF
CDR3 length: 14
J gene: TRBJ2-1
V gene: TRBV5-1

CDR3 protein: CASSVAPSGSSGDTQYF
CDR3 length: 17
J gene: TRBJ2-3
V gene: TRBV5-1

CDR3 protein: CASSLTGSSNQPQHF
CDR3 length: 15
J gene: TRBJ1-5
V gene: TRBV5-1

CDR3 protein: CASSFSPTGIGNTIYF
CDR3 length: 16
J gene: TRBJ1-3
V gene: TRBV5-1

CDR3 protein: CASSPNLDGPGDDGYTF
CDR3 length: 17
J gene: TRBJ1-2
V gene: TRBV5-6

CDR3 protein: CASSEVGYGYTF
CDR3 length: 12
J gene: TRBJ1-2
V gene: TRBV2

CDR3 protein: CASSLLTGELFF
CDR3 length: 12
J gene: TRBJ2-2
V gene: TRBV7-9

CDR3 protein: CASSIGAGEYNEQFF
CDR3 length: 15
J gene: TRBJ2-1
V gene: TRBV19

CDR3 protein: CASSKGRIGMNTEAFF
CDR3 length: 16
J gene: TRBJ1-1
V gene: TRBV27

CDR3 protein: CSAREPADNEQFF
CDR3 length: 13
J gene: TRBJ2-1
V gene: TRBV20-1

CDR3 protein: CASSLGGDRLQFF
CDR3 length: 13
J gene: TRBJ2-1
V gene: TRBV7-2

CDR3 protein: CASSPIRGYQETQYF
CDR3 length: 15
J gene: TRBJ2-5
V gene: TRBV11-2

CDR3 protein: CASSPPTESGELFF
CDR3 length: 14
J gene: TRBJ2-2
V gene: TRBV13

CDR3 protein: CASSFLANSYNEQFF
CDR3 length: 15
J gene: TRBJ2-1
V gene: TRBV7-2

CDR3 protein: CASSQDGPARALYGYTF
CDR3 length: 17
J gene: TRBJ1-2
V gene: TRBV3-1

CDR3 protein: CASRPGTGTTGELFF
CDR3 length: 15
J gene: TRBJ2-2
V gene: TRBV6-1

CDR3 protein: CSAKGLAGEFDTQYF
CDR3 length: 15
J gene: TRBJ2-3
V gene: TRBV20-1

CDR3 protein: CSARTQNYGYTF
CDR3 length: 12
J gene: TRBJ1-2
V gene: TRBV20-1

CDR3 protein: CASSVTDGGPFF
CDR3 length: 12
J gene: TRBJ2-1
V gene: TRBV7-9

CDR3 protein: CAWRGEGTEAFF
CDR3 length: 12
J gene: TRBJ1-1
V gene: TRBV30

CDR3 protein: CASSPRGVGSSSYEQYF
CDR3 length: 17
J gene: TRBJ2-7
V gene: TRBV7-6

CDR3 protein: CASSLDQGPADEQFF
CDR3 length: 15
J gene: TRBJ2-1
V gene: TRBV11-3

CDR3 protein: CASSLSMGSSYNEQFF
CDR3 length: 16
J gene: TRBJ2-1
V gene: TRBV12-3/TRBV12-4

CDR3 protein: CASSLRTVTGANVLTF
CDR3 length: 16
J gene: TRBJ2-6
V gene: TRBV19

CDR3 protein: CASSPRGDTIYF
CDR3 length: 12
J gene: TRBJ1-3
V gene: TRBV5-1

CDR3 protein: CASSLEGTGQPQHF
CDR3 length: 14
J gene: TRBJ1-5
V gene: TRBV7-2

CDR3 protein: CASGIFTGKNIQYF
CDR3 length: 14
J gene: TRBJ2-4
V gene: TRBV12-3/TRBV12-4

CDR3 protein: CASSLARVAGELFF
CDR3 length: 14
J gene: TRBJ2-2
V gene: TRBV5-1

CDR3 protein: CASSLDLLAGDPDTQYF
CDR3 length: 17
J gene: TRBJ2-3
V gene: TRBV7-9